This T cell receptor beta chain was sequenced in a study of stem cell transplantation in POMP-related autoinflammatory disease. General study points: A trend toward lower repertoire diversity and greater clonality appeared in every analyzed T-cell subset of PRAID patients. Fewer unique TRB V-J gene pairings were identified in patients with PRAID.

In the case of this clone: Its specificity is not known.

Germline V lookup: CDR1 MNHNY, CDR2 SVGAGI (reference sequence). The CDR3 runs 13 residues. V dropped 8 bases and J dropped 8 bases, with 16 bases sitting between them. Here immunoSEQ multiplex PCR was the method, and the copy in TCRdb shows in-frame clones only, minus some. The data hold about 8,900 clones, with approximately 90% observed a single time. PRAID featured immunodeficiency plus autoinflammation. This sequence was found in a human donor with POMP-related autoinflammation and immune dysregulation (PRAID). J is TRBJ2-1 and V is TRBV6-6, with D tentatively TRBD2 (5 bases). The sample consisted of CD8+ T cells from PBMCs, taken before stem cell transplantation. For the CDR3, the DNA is TGTGCCAGCGGTGTGGGCGGGTGGGATGAGCAGTTCTTC. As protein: CASGVGGWDEQFF.